This is a list of T cell receptor beta chains from one sample in a study of cytomegalovirus exposure and HLA in healthy donors. TCRdb's table, derived via immunoSEQ multiplex PCR, lists solely in-frame clones and lacks some. The sample holds 90,000 or so clones; over 65% are singletons and the top ten take about a sixth. What was sequenced was PBMCs. The source of these receptors is a young woman in good health and CMV-seropositive. Both conserved end residues are part of each CDR3. A D gene is named only where the DNA matches it firmly. Rows give clone size only sometimes, using once, few, many, or a class for an expanded clone.

d_gene	abundance	v_gene	j_gene	CDR3aa	CDR3nt
TRBD2	-	TRBV28	TRBJ2-3	CASNQRGTTDTQYF	TGTGCCAGCAATCAGCGGGGAACCACAGATACGCAGTATTTT
TRBD2	-	TRBV5-4	TRBJ2-7	CASSFSLTGGVYEQYF	TGTGCCAGCAGCTTCTCCTTGACGGGGGGGGTCTACGAGCAGTACTTC
-	-	TRBV28	TRBJ2-6	CASETPQGPSGANVLTF	TGTGCCAGCGAAACCCCTCAGGGGCCCTCTGGGGCCAACGTCCTGACTTTC
TRBD1	-	TRBV2	TRBJ1-1	CASGQVWTEAFF	TGTGCCAGCGGACAGGTATGGACTGAAGCTTTCTTT
-	-	TRBV7-9	TRBJ1-5	CASSLWDYSGNQPQHF	TGTGCCAGCAGCTTGTGGGACTACTCAGGCAATCAGCCCCAGCATTTT
TRBD1	-	TRBV11-3	TRBJ2-2	CTSSSTGYGRTGELFF	TGTACCAGCAGCTCGACAGGGTATGGTCGGACCGGGGAGCTGTTTTTT
-	few	TRBV29-1	TRBJ1-5	CSVAARGDQPQHF	TGCAGCGTAGCGGCGCGGGGGGACCAGCCCCAGCATTTT
TRBD1	-	TRBV27	TRBJ2-5	CASSSLDRSEETQYF	TGTGCCAGCAGTTCCCTGGACAGGAGCGAAGAGACCCAGTACTTC
TRBD1	few	TRBV11-2	TRBJ1-3	CASRPGQGTMSGNTIYF	TGTGCCAGCAGACCTGGACAGGGGACTATGAGTGGAAACACCATATATTTT
TRBD1	-	TRBV27	TRBJ1-1	CASSLTGGAEAFF	TGTGCCAGCAGTCTGACAGGGGGCGCTGAAGCTTTCTTT
TRBD2	-	TRBV19	TRBJ2-2	CASKVAGGAGELFF	TGTGCCAGTAAGGTAGCGGGAGGGGCCGGGGAGCTGTTTTTT
-	-	TRBV5-6	TRBJ2-7	CASRSGGTPLTTGEQYF	TGTGCCAGCAGATCTGGCGGAACACCCCTCACTACGGGAGAGCAGTACTTC
-	-	TRBV5-5	TRBJ2-4	CASSLGTGNIQYF	TGTGCCAGCAGCTTGGGAACGGGAAACATTCAGTACTTC
TRBD2	-	TRBV2	TRBJ2-1	CASSETSGAYNEQFF	TGTGCCAGCAGTGAAACTAGCGGGGCCTACAATGAGCAGTTCTTC
TRBD2	few	TRBV18	TRBJ2-2	CASSPLAGANTGELFF	TGTGCCAGCTCACCACTAGCGGGGGCGAACACCGGGGAGCTGTTTTTT
-	few	TRBV6-5	TRBJ2-3	CASTKRFSTDTQYF	TGTGCCAGCACCAAGCGGTTCTCCACAGATACGCAGTATTTT
-	-	TRBV4-3	TRBJ1-4	CASSQDLTGPVTNEKLFF	TGCGCCAGCAGCCAAGATCTTACAGGGCCGGTCACTAATGAAAAACTGTTTTTT
-	-	TRBV7-2	TRBJ1-5	CASRIGVSNQPQHF	TGTGCCAGCAGAATAGGGGTTAGCAATCAGCCCCAGCATTTT
-	-	TRBV7-2	TRBJ2-3	CASSLNPQQGATDTQYF	TGTGCCAGCAGCTTAAACCCCCAACAGGGAGCCACAGATACGCAGTATTTT
-	once	TRBV11-2	TRBJ1-2	CASSLGRINYGYTF	TGTGCCAGCAGCTTAGGGCGGATAAACTATGGCTACACCTTC
-	-	TRBV18	TRBJ2-1	CASSPPPGNEQFF	TGTGCCAGCTCACCACCGCCGGGCAATGAGCAGTTCTTC
-	-	TRBV7-6	TRBJ2-2	CASSLQAWSLRAGELFF	TGTGCCAGCAGCTTACAGGCATGGTCCCTGCGCGCCGGGGAGCTGTTTTTT
-	medium-sized	TRBV5-4	TRBJ1-1	CASSLVWRGGTEAFF	TGTGCCAGCAGCTTGGTGTGGAGGGGGGGAACTGAAGCTTTCTTT
-	-	TRBV28	TRBJ1-4	CASSFPPGQTNEKLFF	TGTGCCAGCAGTTTTCCCCCGGGACAAACTAATGAAAAACTGTTTTTT
-	-	TRBV2	TRBJ2-3	CASSDVRGSSDTQYF	TGTGCCAGCAGTGATGTCAGGGGAAGTAGTGATACGCAGTATTTT
-	-	TRBV2	TRBJ1-5	CASSGHLPNQPQHF	TGTGCCAGCTCCGGACACCTCCCCAATCAGCCCCAGCATTTT
TRBD1	few	TRBV7-2	TRBJ1-2	CASSLARGGYVYTF	TGTGCCAGCAGCTTAGCTCGAGGGGGCTATGTCTACACCTTC
TRBD1	-	TRBV13	TRBJ1-5	CASRRTGGNQPQHF	TGTGCCAGCAGACGTACAGGGGGCAATCAGCCCCAGCATTTT
TRBD2	-	TRBV19	TRBJ2-5	CASSSSSGRTQETQYF	TGTGCCAGTAGTAGTTCTAGCGGGAGGACCCAAGAGACCCAGTACTTC
TRBD1	-	TRBV9	TRBJ1-1	CASSPRQGLTEAFF	TGTGCCAGCAGCCCCCGACAGGGGCTCACTGAAGCTTTCTTT
-	-	TRBV5-6	TRBJ1-2	CASLGPHPSNYGYTF	TGTGCCAGCTTGGGCCCTCACCCCTCTAACTATGGCTACACCTTC
TRBD2	-	TRBV6-5	TRBJ2-5	CASSYSGLAEETQYF	TGTGCCAGCAGTTACTCGGGACTAGCGGAAGAGACCCAGTACTTC
-	-	TRBV4-3	TRBJ1-1	CASSQEAGAYTEAFF	TGCGCCAGCAGCCAAGAAGCAGGTGCTTACACTGAAGCTTTCTTT
TRBD2	-	TRBV19	TRBJ2-1	CASSRREGRNEQFF	TGTGCCAGTAGTAGGCGGGAGGGTCGGAATGAGCAGTTCTTC
TRBD1	-	TRBV19	TRBJ2-2	CASSPGQGTGELFF	TGCGCCAGTAGTCCGGGACAGGGGACCGGGGAGCTGTTTTTT
-	-	TRBV5-4	TRBJ2-6	CASSLDAATSGANVLTF	TGTGCCAGCAGCTTGGATGCGGCAACCTCTGGGGCCAACGTCCTGACTTTC
TRBD2	-	TRBV5-4	TRBJ2-7	CASSSRTSGGLYEQYF	TGTGCCAGCAGCTCCCGGACTAGCGGGGGCCTCTACGAGCAGTACTTC
TRBD2	-	TRBV7-2	TRBJ2-7	CASSLASGDYEQYF	TGTGCCAGCAGCTTAGCTAGCGGGGACTACGAGCAGTACTTC
TRBD1	-	TRBV7-2	TRBJ1-2	CASSDRARGAGYTF	TGTGCCAGCAGCGATCGAGCCAGGGGGGCTGGCTACACCTTC
TRBD1	-	TRBV4-3	TRBJ1-2	CASSPRDRGGYTF	TGCGCCAGCAGCCCCCGGGACAGGGGTGGCTACACCTTC